The following is a TCR beta chain sequence with its context. No antigen is known for it. Only in-frame clones appear in the TCRdb table, and some are missing; sequencing was by immunoSEQ multiplex PCR. The sample contains tens of thousands of clones, around 91% of which appear only once. The data were obtained in a study of T cell responses to AZD1222 COVID-19 vaccine. Study-wide results and limits: Reportedly, close to half of spike-specific TCRs are directed against unmutated variant regions. Two AZD1222 doses significantly raised spike-specific TCR breadth and depth over controls. Among AZD1222 vaccinees, only six or seven were seropositive at baseline.

The germline V gene encodes CDR1 MNHEY and CDR2 SVGAGI. The CDR3 consists of 12 residues. Trimming removed 8 bases from V and 2 bases from J, with 7 bases in between. Specimen: peripheral blood, collected on day 0 of AZD1222 vaccination. This TCR was recovered from an adult in good health. This chain joins TRBV6-5 and TRBJ1-3; D is perhaps TRBD1 (6 bases). The CDR3 region has the DNA TGTGCCAGCGAGGGGGCTGGAAACACCATATATTTT. The encoded protein is CASEGAGNTIYF.